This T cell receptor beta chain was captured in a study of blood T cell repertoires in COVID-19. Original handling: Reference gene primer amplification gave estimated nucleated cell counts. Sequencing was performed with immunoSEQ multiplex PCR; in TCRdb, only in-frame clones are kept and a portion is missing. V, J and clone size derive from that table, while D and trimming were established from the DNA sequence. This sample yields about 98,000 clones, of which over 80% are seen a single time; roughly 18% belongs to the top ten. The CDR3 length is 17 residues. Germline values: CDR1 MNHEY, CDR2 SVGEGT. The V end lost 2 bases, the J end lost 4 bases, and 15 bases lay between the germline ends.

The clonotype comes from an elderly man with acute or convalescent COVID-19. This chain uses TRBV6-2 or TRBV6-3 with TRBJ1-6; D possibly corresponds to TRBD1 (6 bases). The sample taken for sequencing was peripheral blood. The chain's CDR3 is CASSYQDSSQYNSPLHF. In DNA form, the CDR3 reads TGTGCCAGCAGTTACCAGGACAGCAGTCAGTATAATTCACCCCTCCACTTT.